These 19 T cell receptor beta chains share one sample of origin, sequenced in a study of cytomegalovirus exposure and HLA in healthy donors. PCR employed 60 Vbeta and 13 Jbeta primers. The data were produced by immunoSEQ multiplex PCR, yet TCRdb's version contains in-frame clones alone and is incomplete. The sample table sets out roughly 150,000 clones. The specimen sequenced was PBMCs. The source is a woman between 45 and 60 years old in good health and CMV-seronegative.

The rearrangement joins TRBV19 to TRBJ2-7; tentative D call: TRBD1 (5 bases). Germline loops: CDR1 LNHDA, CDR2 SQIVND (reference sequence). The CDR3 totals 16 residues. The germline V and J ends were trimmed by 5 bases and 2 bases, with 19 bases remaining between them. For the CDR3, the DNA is TGTGCCAGTAGTGCAGAAACAGGTTACGAACCCTACGAGCAGTACTTC. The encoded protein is CASSAETGYEPYEQYF. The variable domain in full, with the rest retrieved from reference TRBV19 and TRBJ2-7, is DGGITQSPKYLFRKEGQNVTLSCEQNLNHDAMYWYRQDPGQGLRLIYYSQIVNDFQKGDIAEGYSVSREKKESFPLTVTSAQKNPTAFYLCASSAETGYEPYEQYFGPGTRLTVT.

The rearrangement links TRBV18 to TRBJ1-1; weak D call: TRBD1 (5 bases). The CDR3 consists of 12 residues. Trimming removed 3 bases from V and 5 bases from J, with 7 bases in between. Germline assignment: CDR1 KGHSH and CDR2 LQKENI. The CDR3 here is CASSPQGTEAFF. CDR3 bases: TGTGCCAGCTCACCGCAGGGAACTGAAGCTTTCTTT.

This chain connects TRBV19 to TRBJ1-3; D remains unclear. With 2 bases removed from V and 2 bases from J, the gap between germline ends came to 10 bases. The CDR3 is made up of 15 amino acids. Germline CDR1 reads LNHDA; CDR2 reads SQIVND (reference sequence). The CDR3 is CASSIYSSAGNTIYF. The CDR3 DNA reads TGTGCCAGTAGTATATATTCCTCGGCTGGAAACACCATATATTTT.

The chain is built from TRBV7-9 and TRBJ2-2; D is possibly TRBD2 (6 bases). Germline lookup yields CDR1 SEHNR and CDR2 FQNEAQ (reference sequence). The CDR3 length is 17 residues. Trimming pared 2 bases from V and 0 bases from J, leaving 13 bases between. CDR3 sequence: CASSLPRGRPNTGELFF. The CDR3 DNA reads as TGTGCCAGCAGCTTACCCCGGGGGAGGCCGAACACCGGGGAGCTGTTTTTT.

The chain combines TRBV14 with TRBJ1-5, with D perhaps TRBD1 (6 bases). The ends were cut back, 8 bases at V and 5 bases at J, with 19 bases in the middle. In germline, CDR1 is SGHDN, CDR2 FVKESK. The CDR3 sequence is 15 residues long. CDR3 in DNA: TGTGCCAGCCCCAGGGAGCACAGGGTCTATCAGCCCCAGCATTTT. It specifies CASPREHRVYQPQHF.

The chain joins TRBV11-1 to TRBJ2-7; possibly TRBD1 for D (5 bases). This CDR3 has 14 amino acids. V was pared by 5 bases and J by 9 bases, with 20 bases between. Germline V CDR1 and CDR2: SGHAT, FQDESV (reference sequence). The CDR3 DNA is TGTGCCAGCAGCCGTGGGGCAGGGATCCCCTGGCAGTACTTC. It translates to CASSRGAGIPWQYF.

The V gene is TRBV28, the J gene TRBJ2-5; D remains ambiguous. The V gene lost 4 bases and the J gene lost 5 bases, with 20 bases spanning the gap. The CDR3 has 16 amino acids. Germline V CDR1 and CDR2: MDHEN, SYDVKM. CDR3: CASSSDLTPGRETQYF. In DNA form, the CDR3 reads TGTGCCAGCAGTTCCGACCTGACACCCGGCAGGGAGACCCAGTACTTC.

CDR3 amino acids: CSVLLVSDFEQYF. CDR3 sequence (DNA): TGCAGCGTTCTGCTAGTTTCCGACTTCGAGCAGTACTTC. The rearrangement joins TRBV29-1 to TRBJ2-7; no clear D. Trimming pared 5 bases from V and 6 bases from J, leaving 17 bases between. Germline V gene sequence: CDR1 SQVTM, CDR2 ANQGSEA. The CDR3 length is 13 residues.

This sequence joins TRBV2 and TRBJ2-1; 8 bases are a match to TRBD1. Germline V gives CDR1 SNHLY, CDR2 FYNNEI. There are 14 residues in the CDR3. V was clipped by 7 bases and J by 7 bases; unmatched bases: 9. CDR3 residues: CASKRQGAGNEQFF. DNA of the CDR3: TGTGCCAGCAAGAGGCAGGGGGCGGGTAATGAGCAGTTCTTC. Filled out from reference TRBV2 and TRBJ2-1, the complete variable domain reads EPEVTQTPSHQVTQMGQEVILRCVPISNHLYFYWYRQILGQKVEFLVSFYNNEISEKSEIFDDQFSVERPDGSNFTLKIRSTKLEDSAMYFCASKRQGAGNEQFFGPGTRLTVL.

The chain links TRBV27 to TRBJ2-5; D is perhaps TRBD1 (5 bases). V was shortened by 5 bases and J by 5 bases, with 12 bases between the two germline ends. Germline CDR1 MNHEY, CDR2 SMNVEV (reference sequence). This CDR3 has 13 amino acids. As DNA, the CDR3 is TGTGCCAGCAGTCTAAACCCAGGGGAGACCCAGTACTTC. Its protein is CASSLNPGETQYF.

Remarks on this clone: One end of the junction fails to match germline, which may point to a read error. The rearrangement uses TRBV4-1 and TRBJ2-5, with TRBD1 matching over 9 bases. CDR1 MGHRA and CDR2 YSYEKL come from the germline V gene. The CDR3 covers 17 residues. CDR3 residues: CASTQQGAFVSVETQYF. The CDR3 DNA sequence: TGCGCCAGCACCCAACAGGGGGCTTTTGTTAGTGTAGAGACCCAGTACTTC.

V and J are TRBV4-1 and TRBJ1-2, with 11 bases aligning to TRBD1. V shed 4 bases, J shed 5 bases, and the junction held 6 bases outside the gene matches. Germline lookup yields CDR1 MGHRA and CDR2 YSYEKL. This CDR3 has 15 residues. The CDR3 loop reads CASSPGQGAAYGYTF. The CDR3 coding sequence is TGCGCCAGCAGCCCCGGACAGGGGGCTGCATATGGCTACACCTTC.

DNA of the CDR3: TGTGCCACCAGCAGAGAAGGGGGCGCAGGCTATGGCTACACCTTC. It codes for CATSREGGAGYGYTF. The V gene is TRBV15, the J gene TRBJ1-2; 7 bases map to TRBD1. CDR3 length: 15 amino acids. From germline, CDR1 is LNHNV and CDR2 YYDKDF (reference sequence). V gave up 0 bases and J gave up 4 bases; unmatched junction bases: 5.

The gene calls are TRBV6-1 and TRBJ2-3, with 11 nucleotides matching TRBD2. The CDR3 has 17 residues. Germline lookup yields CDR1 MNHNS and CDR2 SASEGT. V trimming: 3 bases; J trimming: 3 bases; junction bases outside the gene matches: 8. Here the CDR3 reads CASSEVLAGGGTDTQYF. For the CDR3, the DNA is TGTGCCAGCAGTGAGGTTCTAGCGGGAGGAGGAACAGATACGCAGTATTTT.

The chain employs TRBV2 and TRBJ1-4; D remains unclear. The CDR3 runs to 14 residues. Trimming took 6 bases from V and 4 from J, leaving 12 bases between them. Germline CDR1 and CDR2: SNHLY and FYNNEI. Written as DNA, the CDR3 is TGTGCCAGCAGACCCGACATAAATAATGAAAAACTGTTTTTT. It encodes CASRPDINNEKLFF. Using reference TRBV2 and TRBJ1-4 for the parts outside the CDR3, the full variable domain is EPEVTQTPSHQVTQMGQEVILRCVPISNHLYFYWYRQILGQKVEFLVSFYNNEISEKSEIFDDQFSVERPDGSNFTLKIRSTKLEDSAMYFCASRPDINNEKLFFGSGTQLSVL.

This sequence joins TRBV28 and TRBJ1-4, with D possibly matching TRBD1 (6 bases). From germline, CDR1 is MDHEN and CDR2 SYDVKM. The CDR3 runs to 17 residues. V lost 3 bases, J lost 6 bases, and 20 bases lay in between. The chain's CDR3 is CASSLLTGHSMDEKLFF. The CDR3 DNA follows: TGTGCCAGCAGTTTGTTAACGGGACATAGCATGGATGAAAAACTGTTTTTT.

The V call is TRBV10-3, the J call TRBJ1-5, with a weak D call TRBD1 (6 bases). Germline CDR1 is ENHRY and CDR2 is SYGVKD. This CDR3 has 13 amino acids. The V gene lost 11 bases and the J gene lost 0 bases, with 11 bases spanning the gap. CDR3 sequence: CAVGTSSNQPQHF. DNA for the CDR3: TGTGCCGTTGGGACATCTAGCAATCAGCCCCAGCATTTT.

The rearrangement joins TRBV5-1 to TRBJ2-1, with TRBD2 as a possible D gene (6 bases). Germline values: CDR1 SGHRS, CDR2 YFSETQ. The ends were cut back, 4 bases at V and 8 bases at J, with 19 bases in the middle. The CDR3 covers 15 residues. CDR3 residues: CASSPGGGEFDEQFF. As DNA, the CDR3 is TGCGCCAGCAGCCCAGGAGGCGGGGAGTTCGATGAGCAGTTCTTC.

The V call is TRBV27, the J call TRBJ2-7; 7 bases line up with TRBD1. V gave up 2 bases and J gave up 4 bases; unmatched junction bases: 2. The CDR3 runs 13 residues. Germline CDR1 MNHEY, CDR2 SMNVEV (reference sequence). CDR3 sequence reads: CASSLEGAYEQYF. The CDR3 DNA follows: TGTGCCAGCAGTTTAGAGGGGGCATACGAGCAGTACTTC.